The present TCR beta chain was sequenced within a study of cytotoxic CD8 clonotypes in ibrutinib-treated CLL. Depths of 1 in 200,000 to 1 in 1 million T cells were the sequencing target. Sequencing used immunoSEQ multiplex PCR; TCRdb keeps in-frame clones, though not all of them. The sample consists of 26,000 or so clones, around three fifths of them appearing once. Germline values: CDR1 SGHRS, CDR2 YFSETQ. V lost 0 bases and J 0 bases, leaving 6 bases between the germline ends. CDR3 length equals 14 residues. Study observations and caveats: Clonality climbed at ibrutinib response, then dropped toward baseline at progression. Clonotypes that were public were uncommon, and they contracted or stayed stable on treatment. Clonality correlated strongly with circulating CD8+ T cells and exceeded age-matched healthy donors at baseline.

In the case of this clone: Its cognate antigen is unknown.

The TCR comes from a human donor with chronic lymphocytic leukemia. V and J are TRBV5-1 and TRBJ1-2; D gene uncertain. Here the sequenced sample was PBMCs, taken before ibrutinib treatment. The CDR3 region is CASSLERPNYGYTF. Here the CDR3 DNA reads TGCGCCAGCAGCTTGGAAAGACCTAACTATGGCTACACCTTC.